Listed here are 30 T cell receptor beta chains from one sample, sequenced in a study of shared clonotypes between healthy human individuals. CD45RO-negative cells were positively selected for CCR7, leaving out terminally differentiated effector memory CD45RA+ cells. The assay was immunoSEQ multiplex PCR, and TCRdb's table has in-frame clones only and misses some. This repertoire shows about 600,000 clones, around 95% found once; its top ten account for around 0.097%. Material for sequencing was naive CD8+ T cells sorted from blood. The source is a woman in her 30s in good health.

The chain joins TRBV19 to TRBJ2-2, with D uncertain. CDR3 size: 12 residues. Germline V gives CDR1 LNHDA, CDR2 SQIVND (reference sequence). Trimming shortened V by 5 bases and J by 7 bases, and 8 bases separated the two germline ends. The CDR3 nucleotides are TGTGCCAGTAGTGAGTTGAACGGGGAGCTGTTTTTT. Encoded protein: CASSELNGELFF.

The rearrangement uses TRBV10-3 and TRBJ1-2; TRBD1 matches 8 bases. This CDR3 is 13 amino acids long. Germline CDR1 reads ENHRY; CDR2 reads SYGVKD. V shed 11 bases and J 0 bases; nucleotides not matched to a gene: 5. The CDR3 DNA reads TGTGCCGCGGAGGACAGGGCTAACTATGGCTACACCTTC. Protein sequence: CAAEDRANYGYTF.

The V and J genes are TRBV28 and TRBJ2-2; D may be TRBD2 (6 bases). V was clipped by 4 bases and J by 0 bases, with 9 bases between them. CDR3 length: 15 residues. Looked up from germline, CDR1 is MDHEN and CDR2 is SYDVKM. The CDR3: CASSWEAANTGELFF. The CDR3 DNA reads as TGTGCCAGCAGTTGGGAGGCCGCGAACACCGGGGAGCTGTTTTTT.

The gene calls are TRBV7-8 and TRBJ2-7; no clear D gene. V was shortened by 5 bases and J by 1 base, with 12 bases between the two germline ends. There are 14 residues in the CDR3. Germline CDR1 reads SGHVS; CDR2 reads FQNEAQ. The CDR3 loop is CASSNVGGSYEQYF. DNA of the CDR3: TGTGCCAGCAGCAACGTGGGCGGTTCCTACGAGCAGTACTTC.

This clone was counted a single time. The chain carries TRBV7-9 and TRBJ2-6, with D unresolved. Per the germline V gene, CDR1 is SEHNR and CDR2 is FQNEAQ (reference sequence). Trimming took off 3 bases at V and 0 bases at J, with 6 bases between the two ends. This CDR3 has 15 amino acids. The chain's CDR3 is CASSFLSSGANVLTF. For the CDR3, the DNA is TGTGCCAGCAGCTTCCTCAGCTCTGGGGCCAACGTCCTGACTTTC. Full variable domain (outside the CDR3, taken from reference TRBV7-9 and TRBJ2-6): DTGVSQNPRHKITKRGQNVTFRCDPISEHNRLYWYRQTLGQGPEFLTYFQNEAQLEKSRLLSDRFSAERPKGSFSTLEIQRTEQGDSAMYLCASSFLSSGANVLTFGAGSRLTVL.

CDR3 DNA sequence: TGTGCCAGTAGTAATCCAGCGGGAGTGGTTGGAGGATACGAGCAGTACTTC. As protein: CASSNPAGVVGGYEQYF. The chain joins TRBV19 to TRBJ2-7; 8 bases fit TRBD2. With V trimmed by 4 bases and J by 4 bases, 15 bases remained unmatched. Germline-derived CDR1 and CDR2 are LNHDA and SQIVND (reference sequence). CDR3 length: 17 amino acids.

The chain has TRBV30 and TRBJ1-6, with D hard to call. Germline V lookup: CDR1 GTSNPN, CDR2 SVGIG (reference sequence). V lost 5 bases, J lost 9 bases, and 11 bases lay in between. The CDR3 is made up of 12 amino acids. The CDR3 DNA is TGTGCCTGGGCGGAATCTCGTTCACCCCTCCACTTT. Amino acids: CAWAESRSPLHF.

The rearrangement links TRBV7-9 to TRBJ1-1, with D maybe TRBD1 (5 bases). The CDR3 spans 13 residues. The V gene lost 3 bases and the J gene lost 7 bases, with 12 bases spanning the gap. The germline V gene encodes CDR1 SEHNR and CDR2 FQNEAQ (reference sequence). This chain's CDR3 is CASSFQGPIEAFF. The CDR3 bases are TGTGCCAGCAGCTTTCAGGGACCAATTGAAGCTTTCTTT.

The rearrangement links TRBV27 to TRBJ2-6; no firm D call. Germline assignment: CDR1 MNHEY and CDR2 SMNVEV (reference sequence). Trimming stripped 7 bases from V and 0 bases from J, with 4 bases between. CDR3 length: 13 amino acids. CDR3 region: CASIGSGANVLTF. CDR3 nucleotides: TGTGCCAGCATAGGCTCTGGGGCCAACGTCCTGACTTTC.

The rearrangement links TRBV15 to TRBJ2-7, with 8 bases fitting TRBD1. Germline V gene sequence: CDR1 LNHNV, CDR2 YYDKDF (reference sequence). J was trimmed by 5 bases and V by 1 base; bases with no gene match: 13. The CDR3 is 17 residues long. In nucleotides, the CDR3 is TGTGCCACCAGCAGAGGGACATTACAGGGGGTAAAGGACGAGCAGTACTTC. It is translated as CATSRGTLQGVKDEQYF. The complete variable domain, with remaining parts taken from reference TRBV15 and TRBJ2-7, reads DAMVIQNPRYQVTQFGKPVTLSCSQTLNHNVMYWYQQKSSQAPKLLFHYYDKDFNNEADTPDNFQSRRPNTSFCFLDIRSPGLGDTAMYLCATSRGTLQGVKDEQYFGPGTRLTVT.

The rearrangement links TRBV28 to TRBJ1-5; D remains unclear. Trimming removed 2 bases from V and 7 bases from J, with 18 bases in between. From germline, CDR1 is MDHEN and CDR2 SYDVKM. The CDR3 is made up of 16 amino acids. The CDR3 here is CASSLSLAGSNQPQHF. DNA of the CDR3: TGTGCCAGCAGTTTAAGTTTAGCCGGTTCAAACCAGCCCCAGCATTTT.

The chain joins TRBV5-1 to TRBJ2-5; D may be TRBD2 (5 bases). The germline V gene has CDR1 SGHRS and CDR2 YFSETQ. The CDR3 has 16 amino acids. V lost 4 bases, J lost 4 bases, and 20 bases lay in between. For the CDR3, the DNA is TGCGCCAGCAGCCTGTGGCAAGGGCAGAGCGGAGAGACCCAGTACTTC. It yields the protein CASSLWQGQSGETQYF.

The V call is TRBV2, the J call TRBJ2-2; the match to TRBD2 covers 13 bases. The trim removed 6 bases at V and 4 bases at J, leaving 14 bases unmatched. Germline V CDR1 and CDR2: SNHLY, FYNNEI. The CDR3 has 19 amino acids. The CDR3 sequence is CASSHQGLAGPRVTGELFF. The DNA of the CDR3 is TGTGCCAGCAGCCACCAGGGACTAGCGGGGCCCCGGGTCACCGGGGAGCTGTTTTTT.

CDR3 region: CASSLSSMEASSYEQYF. The CDR3 DNA reads as TGTGCCAGCAGTTTATCCTCGATGGAAGCTTCCTCCTACGAGCAGTACTTC. The chain carries TRBV27 and TRBJ2-7; unclear D gene. V was shortened by 0 bases and J by 0 bases, with 15 bases between the two germline ends. Per germline, CDR1 MNHEY and CDR2 SMNVEV (reference sequence). The CDR3 extends over 17 amino acids.

The J gene is TRBJ1-2, the V gene TRBV27, with 7 bases matching TRBD1. The CDR3 is made up of 14 amino acids. With V trimmed by 0 bases and J by 8 bases, 6 bases remained unmatched. Germline-derived CDR1 and CDR2 are MNHEY and SMNVEV (reference sequence). CDR3 loop: CASSLSTTGNGYTF. Here the CDR3 DNA reads TGTGCCAGCAGTTTATCCACGACAGGGAACGGCTACACCTTC.

The chain couples TRBV19 to TRBJ2-3, with D perhaps given as TRBD1 or TRBD2 (5 bases each). The CDR3 consists of 14 residues. V gave up 6 bases and J gave up 4 bases, with 14 bases separating them. Germline values: CDR1 LNHDA, CDR2 SQIVND (reference sequence). The CDR3 sequence is CASRGTYLPDTQYF. The CDR3, as DNA: TGTGCCAGTAGGGGGACCTACCTTCCAGATACGCAGTATTTT.

The chain combines TRBV19 with TRBJ1-2; unclear D gene. There are 13 residues in the CDR3. Germline CDR1 and CDR2: LNHDA and SQIVND (reference sequence). Trimming cost V 9 bases and J 7 bases, with 18 bases left between them. As DNA, the CDR3 is TGTGCCAGCCAACCAGATGGGGTTATTGGCTACACCTTC. This gives the protein CASQPDGVIGYTF.

The V call is TRBV28, the J call TRBJ2-2, with 10 nucleotides matching TRBD2. V was pared by 8 bases and J by 7 bases, with 16 bases of the junction left unmatched. CDR1 and CDR2 from the germline V gene are MDHEN and SYDVKM. CDR3 length: 17 amino acids. The CDR3 DNA follows: TGTGCCAGCGAGGTTGGGGATACTAGCGGGATTCTCGGGGAGCTGTTTTTT. This sequence encodes CASEVGDTSGILGELFF.

This clone was recorded once. V usage is TRBV28 and J usage is TRBJ2-1; TRBD2 matches at 13 bases. This CDR3 contains 16 residues. V trimming: 8 bases; J trimming: 0 bases; junction bases outside the gene matches: 4. Germline-derived CDR1 and CDR2 are MDHEN and SYDVKM. The CDR3: CASQLAGGSSYNEQFF. Written as DNA, the CDR3 is TGTGCCAGCCAACTAGCGGGAGGGAGCTCCTACAATGAGCAGTTCTTC.

The genes are TRBV28 and TRBJ2-3, with TRBD2 matching 9 bases. The CDR3 contains 16 residues. With V trimmed by 8 bases and J by 0 bases, 9 bases remained unmatched. CDR1 is MDHEN, CDR2 SYDVKM, per germline. The CDR3 DNA reads as TGTGCCAGCCGTCCTCAGGCGGGAGGGAGCACAGATACGCAGTATTTT. Translating it yields CASRPQAGGSTDTQYF.

The V gene is TRBV7-9, the J gene TRBJ2-7; D is perhaps TRBD2 (5 bases). This CDR3 contains 14 residues. Trimming removed 1 base from V and 5 bases from J, with 12 bases in between. CDR1 is SEHNR, CDR2 FQNEAQ, per germline (reference sequence). CDR3 sequence reads: CASSLGTPVDEQYF. CDR3 bases: TGTGCCAGCAGCTTAGGGACTCCGGTAGACGAGCAGTACTTC.

This chain links TRBV7-8 with TRBJ1-6, with a tentative D call TRBD1 (6 bases). V lost 5 bases to trimming and J lost 6 bases, with 11 bases between them. The germline V gene has CDR1 SGHVS and CDR2 FQNEAQ. This CDR3 is built from 14 residues. For the CDR3, the DNA is TGTGCCAGCAGCGAGGACAGTCTTAATTCACCCCTCCACTTT. Protein product: CASSEDSLNSPLHF.

This sequence joins TRBV18 and TRBJ2-3, with a possible D match to TRBD2 (6 bases). V dropped 0 bases and J dropped 0 bases, with 7 bases sitting between them. This CDR3 contains 15 residues. In germline, CDR1 is KGHSH, CDR2 LQKENI. CDR3 protein: CASSPPAGSTDTQYF. CDR3 bases: TGTGCCAGCTCACCACCGGCGGGAAGCACAGATACGCAGTATTTT.

This chain joins TRBV27 and TRBJ1-2, with TRBD1 matching over 8 bases. V dropped 3 bases and J dropped 9; count of bases not matched to a gene: 6. Germline-derived CDR1 and CDR2 are MNHEY and SMNVEV (reference sequence). The CDR3 loop spans 13 amino acids. The CDR3 DNA is TGTGCCAGCAGTTTCCAGGGGGCAGAGAGCTACACCTTC. Its protein is CASSFQGAESYTF.

This clone came up once. This chain uses TRBV28 with TRBJ2-1; 9 bases line up with TRBD2. The CDR3 is 15 amino acids. From germline, CDR1 is MDHEN and CDR2 SYDVKM. The ends lost 5 bases at V and 4 bases at J; junction bases unmatched: 6. CDR3 in amino acids: CASSIGTSSYNEQFF. The CDR3 DNA sequence: TGTGCCAGCAGTATCGGGACTAGCAGTTACAATGAGCAGTTCTTC.

The CDR3 sequence is CASSESTASREQQFF. DNA of the CDR3: TGTGCCAGCAGTGAATCCACGGCTAGCCGAGAACAGCAGTTCTTC. The rearrangement uses TRBV2 and TRBJ2-1; D is possibly TRBD2 (5 bases). CDR3 length equals 15 residues. Germline V gene lookup returns CDR1 SNHLY and CDR2 FYNNEI. The germline V and J ends were trimmed by 2 bases and 11 bases, with 19 bases remaining between them.

The chain combines TRBV7-2 with TRBJ2-7; D tentatively fits TRBD1 or TRBD2 (5 bases each). The length of the CDR3 is 18 residues. CDR1 and CDR2 from the germline V gene are SGHTA and FQGNSA. With 5 bases removed from V and 2 bases from J, the gap between germline ends came to 25 bases. The CDR3 spells CASSTPIRDASTTYEQYF. The CDR3 DNA reads as TGTGCCAGCAGCACACCAATCCGGGACGCCTCCACCACCTACGAGCAGTACTTC.

J is TRBJ1-1 and V is TRBV19, with TRBD1 as a possible D gene (6 bases). The V gene's germline CDR1 is LNHDA and CDR2 SQIVND (reference sequence). This CDR3 is 13 amino acids long. V was cut by 5 bases and J by 5 bases, with 12 bases left in between. CDR3 coding DNA: TGTGCCAGTAGTTTATCAGGGGAAACTGAAGCTTTCTTT. Residues: CASSLSGETEAFF.

The V gene is TRBV5-6, the J gene TRBJ2-1; D ambiguous. V lost 4 bases to trimming and J lost 3 bases, with 8 bases between them. The CDR3 totals 13 residues. In germline, CDR1 is SGHDT, CDR2 YYEEEE. CDR3 sequence (DNA): TGTGCCAGCAGCCCGCCCAACTACAATGAGCAGTTCTTC. It translates to CASSPPNYNEQFF. The whole variable domain, remainder taken from reference TRBV5-6 and TRBJ2-1, is DAGVTQSPTHLIKTRGQQVTLRCSPKSGHDTVSWYQQALGQGPQFIFQYYEEEERQRGNFPDRFSGHQFPNYSSELNVNALLLGDSALYLCASSPPNYNEQFFGPGTRLTVL.

The gene calls are TRBV14 and TRBJ1-1; D remains unclear. The CDR3 spans 13 residues. Trimming pared 4 bases from V and 0 bases from J, leaving 6 bases between. CDR1 SGHDN and CDR2 FVKESK come from the germline V gene. This chain's CDR3 is CASSPPMNTEAFF. DNA of the CDR3: TGTGCCAGCAGCCCCCCGATGAACACTGAAGCTTTCTTT.